These 27 T cell receptor beta chains were sequenced from one sample in a study of identifying expanded T cells in peripheral blood. Measured with immunoSEQ multiplex PCR; TCRdb has only the in-frame clones, and not every one. Of 95,000 to 100,000 clones in the sample, around 85% were seen once. The specimen sequenced was blood. The receptors originated from a person aged 18 to 75 in good health.

The chain recombines TRBV6-5 with TRBJ2-5; D is uncertain. This CDR3 comprises 13 residues. Trimming cost V 0 bases and J 5 bases, with 7 bases left between them. The V gene's germline CDR1 is MNHEY and CDR2 SVGAGI. CDR3 bases: TGTGCCAGCAGTTACTCGATCGAGGAGACCCAGTACTTC. This sequence encodes CASSYSIEETQYF.

This chain connects TRBV4-2 to TRBJ2-3; TRBD2 agrees at 9 bases. This CDR3 has 15 amino acids. The V and J ends lost 4 bases and 3 bases, in that order; junction bases with no gene match: 5. The V gene's germline CDR1 is LGHNA and CDR2 YNFKEQ. The CDR3 DNA is TGTGCCAGCAGCCCGCGGGGGGGAGAAACAGATACGCAGTATTTT. Residues: CASSPRGGETDTQYF.

V usage is TRBV6-5 and J usage is TRBJ2-7, with a weak D call TRBD1 (5 bases). V was cut by 5 bases and J by 4 bases, with 15 bases left in between. Per germline, CDR1 MNHEY and CDR2 SVGAGI. The length of the CDR3 is 14 residues. CDR3 amino acids: CASSPGKSKYEQYF. The CDR3 DNA sequence: TGTGCCAGCAGTCCAGGGAAGAGTAAGTACGAGCAGTACTTC.

The chain employs TRBV30 and TRBJ2-7; the match to TRBD2 covers 9 bases. V lost 4 bases and J lost 1; bases outside the gene matches: 2. Germline values: CDR1 GTSNPN, CDR2 SVGIG (reference sequence). The CDR3 is 13 amino acids. The CDR3 DNA reads as TGTGCCTGGACTAGCGGGGAATCCTACGAGCAGTACTTC. This gives the protein CAWTSGESYEQYF.

This chain joins TRBV4-3 and TRBJ2-1, with D possibly matching TRBD2 (6 bases). Trimming took 4 bases from V and 0 from J, leaving 16 bases between them. This CDR3 has 17 residues. Germline V gene lookup returns CDR1 LGHNA and CDR2 YSLEER. As DNA, the CDR3 is TGCGCCAGCAGCCTACGCCCCGTGGGGGGCTCCTACAATGAGCAGTTCTTC. This sequence encodes CASSLRPVGGSYNEQFF.

V and J are TRBV19 and TRBJ1-1; D is uncertain. Trimming stripped 7 bases from V and 6 bases from J, with 12 bases between. Germline V gene data show CDR1 as LNHDA and CDR2 as SQIVND (reference sequence). The CDR3 extends over 12 amino acids. The CDR3 DNA follows: TGTGCCAGTATCACCTTTGGGTCTGAAGCTTTCTTT. This codes for CASITFGSEAFF.

This clone was observed a few times. The V gene is TRBV5-1, the J gene TRBJ2-1; the D call may be TRBD1 or TRBD2 (5 bases each). Germline V gives CDR1 SGHRS, CDR2 YFSETQ. The V end lost 3 bases, the J end lost 0 bases, and 10 bases lay between the germline ends. The CDR3 runs to 15 residues. CDR3 amino acids: CASSSEGSSYNEQFF. CDR3 nucleotides: TGCGCCAGCAGCTCCGAGGGGAGCTCCTACAATGAGCAGTTCTTC.

The sample holds one count of this clone. The gene calls are TRBV29-1 and TRBJ2-7; tentatively, D is TRBD1 or TRBD2 (5 bases each). The germline V and J ends were trimmed by 3 bases and 5 bases, with 11 bases remaining between them. Germline assignment: CDR1 SQVTM and CDR2 ANQGSEA. CDR3 length: 12 residues. For the CDR3, the DNA is TGCAGCGTTGAGGGGGTAACCAACGAGCAGTACTTC. Translating it yields CSVEGVTNEQYF.

The chain recombines TRBV11-2 with TRBJ2-7, with D possibly being TRBD2 (5 bases). The CDR3 consists of 14 residues. Trimming removed 2 bases at V and 12 bases at J, with 20 bases between. The germline gives CDR1 SGHAT, CDR2 FQNNGV. CDR3 amino acids: CASSLNPAIGLTYF. For the CDR3, the DNA is TGTGCCAGCAGCTTAAACCCGGCTATTGGACTTACGTACTTC.

The gene calls are TRBV4-3 and TRBJ1-1; 7 bases are a match to TRBD1. The CDR3 extends over 16 amino acids. V lost 1 base and J lost 0; bases outside the gene matches: 5. Germline CDR1 is LGHNA and CDR2 is YSLEER. The CDR3 here is CASSQVNRGLNTEAFF. As DNA, the CDR3 is TGCGCCAGCAGCCAAGTTAACAGGGGATTGAACACTGAAGCTTTCTTT.

This sequence joins TRBV6-6 and TRBJ2-2, with D possibly being TRBD1 (7 bases). The CDR3 extends over 16 amino acids. V gave up 4 bases and J gave up 8 bases, with 20 bases separating them. The germline gives CDR1 MNHNY, CDR2 SVGAGI (reference sequence). The CDR3 DNA reads TGTGCCAGCAGTTCCCCAGACAGGGACTTACGGGGGGAGCTGTTTTTT. Translating gives CASSSPDRDLRGELFF.

The chain carries TRBV5-4 and TRBJ1-2, with TRBD1 as a possible D gene (6 bases). The V and J ends lost 0 bases and 4 bases respectively, with 13 bases between them. The length of the CDR3 is 15 residues. The germline V gene encodes CDR1 SGHNT and CDR2 YYREEE (reference sequence). DNA for the CDR3: TGTGCCAGCAGCTTGGTAGGGGGTCGGCTCTATGGCTACACCTTC. It specifies CASSLVGGRLYGYTF.

The chain recombines TRBV6-1 with TRBJ1-1; TRBD1 might be the D (5 bases). The ends were cut back, 7 bases at V and 11 bases at J, with 17 bases in the middle. Germline values: CDR1 MNHNS, CDR2 SASEGT. The CDR3 has 12 amino acids. This CDR3 reads CASTPLGGKAFF. CDR3 DNA sequence: TGTGCCAGCACCCCTTTGGGGGGGAAGGCTTTCTTT.

The gene calls are TRBV11-2 and TRBJ1-1; D uncertain. Between the trimmed V and J ends, which lost 5 bases and 0 bases, there was a span of 10 bases. Per the germline V gene, CDR1 is SGHAT and CDR2 is FQNNGV. This CDR3 contains 14 residues. The CDR3 DNA reads as TGTGCCAGCAGCGCGACGGGCATGAACACTGAAGCTTTCTTT. Protein sequence: CASSATGMNTEAFF. Supplemented by reference TRBV11-2 and TRBJ1-1, the full variable domain reads EAGVAQSPRYKIIEKRQSVAFWCNPISGHATLYWYQQILGQGPKLLIQFQNNGVVDDSQLPKDRFSAERLKGVDSTLKIQPAKLEDSAVYLCASSATGMNTEAFFGQGTRLTVV.

This chain links TRBV6-6 with TRBJ2-2; 7 nucleotides agree with TRBD1. Germline-derived CDR1 and CDR2 are MNHNY and SVGAGI (reference sequence). The V gene end was trimmed by 5 bases and the J gene end by 13 bases; junction bases not matched to a gene: 10. The CDR3 is made up of 13 amino acids. The chain's CDR3 is CASSPLQGKRLFF. The DNA for the CDR3 is TGTGCCAGCAGTCCGCTACAGGGGAAGCGGCTGTTTTTT.

The chain recombines TRBV25-1 with TRBJ2-1; the match to TRBD2 covers 9 bases. The CDR3 sequence is 14 residues long. The V gene's germline CDR1 is MGHDK and CDR2 SYGVNS. V dropped 8 bases and J dropped 4; count of bases not matched to a gene: 6. The CDR3 region has the DNA TGTGCCAGCTTGGCGGGGGGGCTTTACAATGAGCAGTTCTTC. Protein: CASLAGGLYNEQFF.

The chain has TRBV11-2 and TRBJ2-7; TRBD2 matches 8 bases. Germline V gives CDR1 SGHAT, CDR2 FQNNGV. This CDR3 has 16 residues. Losses at the gene ends were 0 bases for V and 2 bases for J; bases not matched to a gene: 6. CDR3 sequence: CASSLENWRGAYEQYF. DNA of the CDR3: TGTGCCAGCAGCTTAGAAAATTGGCGGGGGGCCTACGAGCAGTACTTC.

The gene calls are TRBV11-2 and TRBJ2-5; D might be TRBD2 (5 bases). Germline assignment: CDR1 SGHAT and CDR2 FQNNGV. The CDR3 runs 13 residues. V gave up 5 bases and J gave up 9 bases, with 16 bases separating them. The CDR3 bases are TGTGCCAGCAGCCCGCGGGTTCGCGAGTCCCAGTACTTC. The encoded protein is CASSPRVRESQYF.

The chain couples TRBV19 to TRBJ2-3; tentative D call: TRBD2 (6 bases). Per germline, CDR1 LNHDA and CDR2 SQIVND (reference sequence). This CDR3 region has 13 residues. V was clipped by 6 bases and J by 2 bases, with 9 bases between them. The CDR3 spells CASSLALTDTQYF. In nucleotides, the CDR3 is TGTGCCAGTAGCCTAGCGCTCACAGATACGCAGTATTTT. The whole variable domain, remainder taken from reference TRBV19 and TRBJ2-3, is DGGITQSPKYLFRKEGQNVTLSCEQNLNHDAMYWYRQDPGQGLRLIYYSQIVNDFQKGDIAEGYSVSREKKESFPLTVTSAQKNPTAFYLCASSLALTDTQYFGPGTRLTVL.

The chain joins TRBV6-5 to TRBJ1-1; 9 nucleotides line up with TRBD1. The V segment lost 3 bases and the J segment 0 bases; nucleotides outside the gene matches: 5. The CDR3 consists of 16 residues. Germline CDR1 and CDR2: MNHEY and SVGAGI. CDR3 in amino acids: CASSYGTGRVNTEAFF. CDR3 bases: TGTGCCAGCAGTTATGGGACAGGGAGAGTGAACACTGAAGCTTTCTTT.

CDR3 nucleotides: TGTGCCAGCAGTTTTAACCCATCACAGTTGAACACTGAAGCTTTCTTT. Its translation: CASSFNPSQLNTEAFF. This chain uses TRBV28 with TRBJ1-1; no definite D call. Trimming removed 3 bases from V and 0 bases from J, with 14 bases in between. The CDR3 extends over 16 amino acids. Germline CDR1 reads MDHEN; CDR2 reads SYDVKM.

This chain joins TRBV7-8 and TRBJ2-2; maybe TRBD2 (5 bases). CDR1 is SGHVS, CDR2 FQNEAQ, per germline. Deletions cut 5 bases from V and 4 bases from J, with 14 bases between. The CDR3 loop spans 15 amino acids. In DNA, the CDR3 is TGTGCCAGCAGCCACGGTCTAGCTTTCACCGGGGAGCTGTTTTTT. Its protein product is CASSHGLAFTGELFF. The entire variable domain, with the rest obtained from reference TRBV7-8 and TRBJ2-2, is as follows: GAGVSQSPRYKVAKRGQDVALRCDPISGHVSLFWYQQALGQGPEFLTYFQNEAQLDKSGLPSDRFFAERPEGSVSTLKIQRTQQEDSAVYLCASSHGLAFTGELFFGEGSRLTVL.

The chain carries TRBV10-3 and TRBJ1-1, with 7 bases that match TRBD1. The CDR3 has 14 residues. Germline CDR1 is ENHRY and CDR2 is SYGVKD. Unmatched junction bases numbered 4, after V lost 2 bases and J lost 4 bases. The CDR3 bases are TGTGCCATCAGTGAGGGGAACAGGGGCACTGAAGCTTTCTTT. Translating it yields CAISEGNRGTEAFF.

The genes are TRBV4-2 and TRBJ1-3; D uncertain. Germline V CDR1 and CDR2: LGHNA, YNFKEQ. Trimming removed 1 base from V and 2 bases from J, with 0 bases in between. CDR3 length: 12 residues. Written as DNA, the CDR3 is TGTGCCAGCAGCCAAGCTGGAAACACCATATATTTT. It specifies CASSQAGNTIYF.

This rearrangement joins TRBV5-5 to TRBJ1-5, with D tentatively TRBD1 (6 bases). This CDR3 spans 14 amino acids. CDR1 and CDR2 (germline): SGHKS, YYEKEE (reference sequence). Trimming left V 3 bases short and J 4 bases short, with 11 bases between. The CDR3 DNA reads as TGTGCCAGCAGCTCGGGACAACTTAATCAGCCCCAGCATTTT. Translating it yields CASSSGQLNQPQHF.

This clone was seen a single time. The V gene is TRBV21-1, the J gene TRBJ2-7. TRBV21-1 is marked as a pseudogene. This CDR3 spans 12 amino acids. In DNA, the CDR3 is TGTGCCAGCAGCAAAGACTCCTACGAGCAGTACTTC. Translated, it gives CASSKDSYEQYF.

V usage is TRBV7-9 and J usage is TRBJ1-2; a weak D match, TRBD1 (6 bases). This CDR3 has 17 residues. Germline-derived CDR1 and CDR2 are SEHNR and FQNEAQ (reference sequence). V shed 4 bases and J shed 4 bases, with 22 bases lying between them. The CDR3 loop reads CASSSPGAGSSLYGYTF. The DNA for the CDR3 is TGTGCCAGCAGCTCGCCGGGGGCAGGGTCTTCCCTCTATGGCTACACCTTC.